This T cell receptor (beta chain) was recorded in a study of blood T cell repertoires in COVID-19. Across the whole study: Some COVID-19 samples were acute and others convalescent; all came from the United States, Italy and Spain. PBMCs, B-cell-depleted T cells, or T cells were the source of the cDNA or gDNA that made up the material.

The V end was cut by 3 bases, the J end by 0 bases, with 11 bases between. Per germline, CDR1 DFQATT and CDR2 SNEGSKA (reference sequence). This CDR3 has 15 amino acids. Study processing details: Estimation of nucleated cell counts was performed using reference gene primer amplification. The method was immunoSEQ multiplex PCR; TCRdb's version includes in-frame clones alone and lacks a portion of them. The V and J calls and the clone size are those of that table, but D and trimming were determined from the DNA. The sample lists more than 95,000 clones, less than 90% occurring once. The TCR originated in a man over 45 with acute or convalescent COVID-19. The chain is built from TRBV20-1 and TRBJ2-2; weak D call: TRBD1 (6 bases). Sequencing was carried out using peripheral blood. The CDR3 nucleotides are TGCAGTGCTAGTCAAAGGGGGACGAACACCGGGGAGCTGTTTTTT. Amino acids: CSASQRGTNTGELFF.